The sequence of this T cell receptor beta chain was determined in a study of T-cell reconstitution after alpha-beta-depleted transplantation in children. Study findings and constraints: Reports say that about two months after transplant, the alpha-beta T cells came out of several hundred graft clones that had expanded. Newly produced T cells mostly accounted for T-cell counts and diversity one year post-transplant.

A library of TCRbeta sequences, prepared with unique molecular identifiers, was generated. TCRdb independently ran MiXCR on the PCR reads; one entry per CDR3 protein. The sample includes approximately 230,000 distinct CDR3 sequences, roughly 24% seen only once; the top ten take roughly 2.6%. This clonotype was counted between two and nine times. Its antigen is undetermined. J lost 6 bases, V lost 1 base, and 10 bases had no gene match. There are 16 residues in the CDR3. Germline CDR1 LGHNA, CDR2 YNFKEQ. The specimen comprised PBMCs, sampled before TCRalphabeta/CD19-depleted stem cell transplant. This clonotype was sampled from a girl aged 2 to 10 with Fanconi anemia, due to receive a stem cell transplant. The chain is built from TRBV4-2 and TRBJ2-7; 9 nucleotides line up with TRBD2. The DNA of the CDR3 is TGTGCCAGCAGCCAAGCCTGGGGGCGGGAGGGAGGCGAGCAGTACTTC. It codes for CASSQAWGREGGEQYF.